This T cell receptor (beta chain) was obtained from a study of human T cells and chemical hapten exposure. Study context: Small pooled library volume differences mainly caused per-sample TCR yield variation. Whole-study results and caveats: TCRs at a frequency above 1 in 1000 stayed unchanged with DPC sensitization.

This sample's time point: healthy volunteer bleed at 6 weeks. Total RNA extraction was carried out from unfractionated whole blood. Regarding this clonotype: Its target is unknown. Sequence at one end of the junction differs from germline and may be a read error.

The CDR3 consists of 17 residues. CDR1 SGHTA and CDR2 FQGNSA come from the germline V gene. The library tagged individual cDNA molecules with unique molecular identifiers. As processed by the authors: With a range of roughly 20,000 to 690,600, the median per sample was roughly 95,000 TCRs. TCRdb independently ran MiXCR on the RACE reads; one entry per CDR3 protein. These V and J calls rely on TCRdb rather than the paper's analysis. The sample includes about 70,000 distinct CDR3 sequences, about 6% seen only once; the top ten take just under 3.5%. The chain links TRBV7-2 to TRBJ2-2; D tentatively reads TRBD1 or TRBD2 (5 bases each). The sequence derives from a female donor in good health. Some clones in this sample may be carry-over from other donors' samples. Input material: whole blood. CDR3 in DNA: TGTGCCAGCAGCCCTCGTCCGGGACGGACGAATACCGGGGAGCTGTTTTTT. Its protein is CASSPRPGRTNTGELFF. Full variable domain (rest looked up from reference TRBV7-2 and TRBJ2-2): GAGVSQSPSNKVTEKGKDVELRCDPISGHTALYWYRQSLGQGLEFLIYFQGNSAPDKSGLPSDRFSAERTGGSVSTLTIQRTQQEDSAVYLCASSPRPGRTNTGELFFGEGSRLTVL.